The clone carrying this TCR beta chain was observed many times. Its antigen remains unidentified. TCR cDNA, made by 5'RACE template switching, carried an added universal primer site and UMIs. TCRdb ran MiXCR on the 5' RACE reads and lists one entry per CDR3 protein. The sample includes a few hundred thousand distinct CDR3 sequences, roughly 3.9% of them seen just once. This sample stems from a study of T cells after yellow fever vaccination. Looking at the study overall: Libraries from low-cell-number fractions were prepared with the SMART-Seq v4 Ultra Low Input RNA kit. Study-level results: Repertoires obtained by FACS sorting could include abundant clonotypes that entered as contaminants from the bulk population. Among primary-vaccination clones, most reappeared after the booster, at about 95% for CD4 and about 90% for CD8.

CDR3 length equals 17 residues. Germline V CDR1 and CDR2: DFQATT, SNEGSKA (reference sequence). V was clipped by 1 base and J by 4 bases; unmatched bases: 6. The input for sequencing was PBMCs, taken 5 days after the yellow fever booster vaccination. The receptor was derived from a man between 18 and 35 years old who received the YFV17D yellow fever vaccine. The chain couples TRBV20-1 to TRBJ2-2; 13 positions match TRBD2. CDR3 region: CSARATSGGRGTGELFF. Written as DNA, the CDR3 is TGCAGTGCTAGAGCGACTAGCGGGGGGCGGGGCACCGGGGAGCTGTTTTTT.